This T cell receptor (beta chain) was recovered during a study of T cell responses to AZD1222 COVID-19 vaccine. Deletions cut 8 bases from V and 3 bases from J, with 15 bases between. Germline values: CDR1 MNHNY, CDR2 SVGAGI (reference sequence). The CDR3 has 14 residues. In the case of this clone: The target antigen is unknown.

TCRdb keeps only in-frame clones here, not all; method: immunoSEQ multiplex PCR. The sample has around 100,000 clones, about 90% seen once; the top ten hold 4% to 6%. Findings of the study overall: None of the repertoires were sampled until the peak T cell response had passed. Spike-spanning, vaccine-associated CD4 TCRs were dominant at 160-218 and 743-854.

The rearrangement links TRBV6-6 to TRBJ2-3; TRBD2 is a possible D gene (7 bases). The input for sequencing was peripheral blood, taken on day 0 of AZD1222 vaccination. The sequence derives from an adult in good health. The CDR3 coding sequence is TGTGCCAGCCGGGACGGGGGGACAACAGATACGCAGTATTTT. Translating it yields CASRDGGTTDTQYF.